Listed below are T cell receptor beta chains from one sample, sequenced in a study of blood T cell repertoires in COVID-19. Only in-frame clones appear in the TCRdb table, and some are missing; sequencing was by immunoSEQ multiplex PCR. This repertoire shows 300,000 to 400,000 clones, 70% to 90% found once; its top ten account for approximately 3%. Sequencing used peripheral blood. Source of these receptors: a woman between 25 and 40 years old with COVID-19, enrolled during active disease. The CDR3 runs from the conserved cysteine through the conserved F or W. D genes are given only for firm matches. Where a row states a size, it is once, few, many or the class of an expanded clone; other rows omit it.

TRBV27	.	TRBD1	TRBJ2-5	TGTGCCAGCGAGCCCCACAGGGGAGCCGAGACCCAGTACTTC	CASEPHRGAETQYF
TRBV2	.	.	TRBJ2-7	TGTGCCAGCAGTGAAGCGTGGGGGGGCGTTTACGAGCAGTACTTC	CASSEAWGGVYEQYF
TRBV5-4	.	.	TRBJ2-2	TGTGCCAGCAGCACCGACTTGGGCACCGGGGAGCTGTTTTTT	CASSTDLGTGELFF
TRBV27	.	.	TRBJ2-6	TGTGCCAGCACCAGCCCCGGGTCTGGGGCCAACGTCCTGACTTTC	CASTSPGSGANVLTF
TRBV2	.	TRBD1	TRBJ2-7	TGTGCCGGGGCGACAGGGGTCTACGAGCAGTACTTC	CAGATGVYEQYF
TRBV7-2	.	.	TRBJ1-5	TGTGCCAGCAGCTTAGATCGGGTTCAGCCCCAGCATTTT	CASSLDRVQPQHF
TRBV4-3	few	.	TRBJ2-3	TGCGCCAGCAGCCAAGGCGGAGGAGACGCAGATACGCAGTATTTT	CASSQGGGDADTQYF
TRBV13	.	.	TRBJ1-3	TGTGCCAGCAGCTTAGAGCCCCCCCCTGGAAACACCATATATTTT	CASSLEPPPGNTIYF
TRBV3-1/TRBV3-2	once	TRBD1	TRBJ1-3	TGTGCCAGCAGCCAAGAGGGGCAACAGGGGACCATATATTTT	CASSQEGQQGTIYF
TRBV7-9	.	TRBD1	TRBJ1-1	TGTGCCAGCAGCGTGGTGGGACAGCGGCACACTGAAGCTTTCTTT	CASSVVGQRHTEAFF
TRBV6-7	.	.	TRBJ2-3	TGTGCCAGCAGTTATGACACTTCCAGGGGATCAGATACGCAGTATTTT	CASSYDTSRGSDTQYF
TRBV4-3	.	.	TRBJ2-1	TGCGCCAGCAGCCAAGCATACAGGAAAAATGAGCAGTTCTTC	CASSQAYRKNEQFF
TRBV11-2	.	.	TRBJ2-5	TGTGCCAGCAGCTTTACCTCGGTACAAGAGACCCAGTACTTC	CASSFTSVQETQYF
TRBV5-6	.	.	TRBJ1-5	TGTGCCAGCAGCTCCCTGGAGGAAGGCAATCAGCCCCAGCATTTT	CASSSLEEGNQPQHF
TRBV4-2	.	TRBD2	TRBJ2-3	TGTGCCAGCAGCCAAGAGATTAGCGGGAGCATTAGCACAGATACGCAGTATTTT	CASSQEISGSISTDTQYF
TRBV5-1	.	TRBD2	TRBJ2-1	TGCGCCAGCAGCTTGGCCCCGGGGAGGGTAAAGGACAATGAGCAGTTCTTC	CASSLAPGRVKDNEQFF
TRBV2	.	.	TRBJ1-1	TGTGCCAGCAGTGAGGGGGGGGCTTTAGCTTTCTTT	CASSEGGALAFF
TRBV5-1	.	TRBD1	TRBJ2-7	TGCGCCAGCAGCCCCTACCCGACAGGGATCGCCGCCTACGAGCAGTACTTC	CASSPYPTGIAAYEQYF
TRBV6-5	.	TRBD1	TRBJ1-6	TGTGCCAGCAGGCCTCAGGGGGGTAATTCACCCCTCCACTTT	CASRPQGGNSPLHF
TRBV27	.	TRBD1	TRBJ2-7	TGTGCCAGCAGTCTCCGGACAGGGACCTCCTACGAGCAGTACTTC	CASSLRTGTSYEQYF
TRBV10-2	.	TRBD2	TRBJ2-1	TGCGCCAGCAGTGAGGGACTAGCTAGTGAGCAGTTCTTC	CASSEGLASEQFF
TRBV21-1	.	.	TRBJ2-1	TGTGCCAGCAGCAAAGTTAGGACAGGGCCCAACAATGAGCAGTTCTTC	CASSKVRTGPNNEQFF
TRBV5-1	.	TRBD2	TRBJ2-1	TGCGCCAGCGGGGGACTAGCGGAGCCCGGCGGGAATGAGCAGTTCTTC	CASGGLAEPGGNEQFF
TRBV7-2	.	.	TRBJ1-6	TGTGCCAGCAGCTTAGATTCCCCGAGCTCCTATAATTCACCCCTCCACTTT	CASSLDSPSSYNSPLHF
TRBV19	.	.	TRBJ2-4	TGTGCCAGTAGTATAGCCAACACACCATTAGCCAAAAACATTCAGTACTTC	CASSIANTPLAKNIQYF
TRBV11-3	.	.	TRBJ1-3	TGTGCCAGCAACGGAGAAAGCTCTGGAAACACCATATATTTT	CASNGESSGNTIYF
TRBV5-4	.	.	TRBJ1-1	TGTGCCAGCAGCTTGTCGGGGTACACTGAAGCTTTCTTT	CASSLSGYTEAFF
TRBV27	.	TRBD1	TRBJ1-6	TGTGCCAGCAGTCCCCGACAGGGGGCAGGAAGGGGGGCCCTCCACTTT	CASSPRQGAGRGALHF
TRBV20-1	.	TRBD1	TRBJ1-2	TGCAGTGCTAGTCCTGGGACAGACTATGGCTACACCTTC	CSASPGTDYGYTF
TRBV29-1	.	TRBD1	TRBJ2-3	TGCAGCGTACGAAAAACACTATGGCAGGGGGACACAGATACGCAGTATTTT	CSVRKTLWQGDTDTQYF
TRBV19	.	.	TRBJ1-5	TGTGCCAGTAGTCCAGTCCTCCCTCAGCCCCAGCATTTT	CASSPVLPQPQHF
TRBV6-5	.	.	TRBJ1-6	TGTGCCAGCGACCAGGGGTCCTATAATTCACCCCTCCACTTT	CASDQGSYNSPLHF
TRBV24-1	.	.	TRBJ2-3	TGTGCCACCAGTGGGTTAAAGTCCGGGACTGGAACACCCTCTGGCACAGATACGCAGTATTTT	CATSGLKSGTGTPSGTDTQYF
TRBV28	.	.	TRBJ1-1	TGTGCCAGCAGTTTAGAGGCGGCCGGGGGCACTGAAGCTTTCTTT	CASSLEAAGGTEAFF
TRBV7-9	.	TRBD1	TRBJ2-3	TGTGCCAGCAGCTTGGGACAGGGGGCGTTCAGAGATACGCAGTATTTT	CASSLGQGAFRDTQYF